This TCR beta chain was recorded in a study of radiotherapy plus CTLA-4 blockade in lung cancer. Study-level background: Objective responses were seen in more than 15% of patients, disease control in more than 30%.

CDR3 size: 14 residues. V lost 7 bases and J 1 base, leaving 15 bases between the germline ends. Germline-derived CDR1 and CDR2 are SGHRS and YFSETQ. Each patient with chemo-refractory metastatic non-small-cell lung cancer was treated with focal radiation plus CTLA-4 blockade using ipilimumab. Study results and limitations: After radiotherapy and ipilimumab, tumor-derived clones expanded in peripheral blood. It was early blood T cell clone dynamics, with interferon-beta, that reportedly best predicted response.

Sequencing was performed with immunoSEQ multiplex PCR; in TCRdb, only in-frame clones are kept and a portion is missing. The sample gives about 88,000 clones, around 72% of which show up once; over 12% is in the top ten. About this clone itself: Its antigen is undetermined.

Sequenced here: peripheral blood, sampled from a patient treated with radiotherapy plus ipilimumab. The chain combines TRBV5-1 with TRBJ2-7, with D possibly matching TRBD1 (6 bases). This receptor was taken from a human donor with non-small cell lung cancer that progressed on radiotherapy plus ipilimumab. Written as DNA, the CDR3 is TGCGCCAGCGGAGTCAGGGGTCCTTCCTACGAGCAGTACTTC. This sequence encodes CASGVRGPSYEQYF.